The table lists the clone carrying this TCR beta chain with a few counts. TCRdb recomputed calls from the 5' RACE reads with MiXCR, one row per CDR3 protein. The sample records about 18,000 distinct CDR3 sequences, 9.2% being singletons. The V gene's germline CDR1 is SGHAT and CDR2 FQNNGV. Trimming removed 0 bases from V and 8 bases from J, with 17 bases in between. The CDR3 is 17 residues long. This record belongs to a study of spatial heterogeneity in lung cancer. Study summary: A total of 72 untreated early-stage non-small cell lung cancer patients served as donors.

Time point defined: blood at routine non-recurrence follow-up after resection. This chain joins TRBV11-2 and TRBJ1-6, with TRBD1 as a possible D gene (6 bases). This receptor was taken from a male donor with early-stage non-small cell lung cancer. The material sequenced was PBMCs, taken at follow-up. The DNA of the CDR3 is TGTGCCAGCAGCTTAGATCGGGCAGGGGCTAAGGATTCACCCCTCCACTTT. This codes for CASSLDRAGAKDSPLHF.